The present TCR beta chain was sequenced within a study of cytomegalovirus exposure and HLA in healthy donors. Whole-study context: An earlier analysis identified 117 million unique TCR beta sequences in some 180 million T cells. Findings of the study overall: The authors later linked a missense DCLRE1C variant to TCR beta V- and J-gene trimming. Most subjects' HLA-A and HLA-B alleles were reportedly predicted from TCR beta sequences.

Vbeta (60) and Jbeta (13) primers were used in the PCR. Clones were read by immunoSEQ multiplex PCR, and TCRdb kept only the in-frame ones, dropping some. The table shows about 200,000 clones, with 65% to 90% occurring only once. While unrecorded immune exposures were likely, the donors were nominally healthy when sampled. About this clone: What it recognizes is unknown.

Sequencing was done on a sample of PBMCs. The receptor was derived from a woman aged 25 to 39 in good health and CMV-seronegative.

The CDR3 loop reads CASSSQGPVSSYEQYF. The CDR3 DNA reads as TGTGCCAGCAGTTCACAGGGGCCGGTAAGCTCCTACGAGCAGTACTTC. The chain combines TRBV6-5 with TRBJ2-7; 7 bases line up with TRBD1. The CDR3 sequence is 16 residues long. Germline lookup yields CDR1 MNHEY and CDR2 SVGAGI. V dropped 4 bases and J dropped 0; count of bases not matched to a gene: 9.